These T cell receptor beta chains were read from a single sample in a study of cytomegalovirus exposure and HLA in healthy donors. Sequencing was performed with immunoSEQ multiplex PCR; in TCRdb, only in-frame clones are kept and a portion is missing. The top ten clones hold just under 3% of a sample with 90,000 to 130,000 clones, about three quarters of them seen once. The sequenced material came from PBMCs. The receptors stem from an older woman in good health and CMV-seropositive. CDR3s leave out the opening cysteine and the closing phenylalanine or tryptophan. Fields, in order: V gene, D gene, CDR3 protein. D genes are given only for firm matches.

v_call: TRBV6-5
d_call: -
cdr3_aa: ASSSSRYPTDTQY

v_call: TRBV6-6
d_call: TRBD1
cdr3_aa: ASSHRDRVATEAF

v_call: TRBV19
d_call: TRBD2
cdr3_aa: ASGGGWGGEQF

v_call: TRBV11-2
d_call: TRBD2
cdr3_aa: ASSLGTSGLNEQY

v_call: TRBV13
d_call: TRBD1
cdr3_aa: ASSSHRGLYEQY

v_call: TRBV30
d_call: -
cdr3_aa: AWIHKRGGPNEKLF

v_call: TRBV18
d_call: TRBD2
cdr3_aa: ASSPLLITSGSSYEQY

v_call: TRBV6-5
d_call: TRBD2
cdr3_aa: ASSSDLAGTGELF

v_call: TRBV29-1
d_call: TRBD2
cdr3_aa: SERGAGGQETQY

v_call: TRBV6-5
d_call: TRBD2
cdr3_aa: ASRYLAGGRNEQF

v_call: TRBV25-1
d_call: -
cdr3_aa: ASRQEPSSYNEQF

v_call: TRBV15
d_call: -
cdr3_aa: ATSRDFGSYEQY

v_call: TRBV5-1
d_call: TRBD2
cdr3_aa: ASSLGVSAGPTDTQY

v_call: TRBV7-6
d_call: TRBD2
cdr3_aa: ASSFGGLVNNEQF

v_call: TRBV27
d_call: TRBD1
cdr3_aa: ASSSLGQAYGYT

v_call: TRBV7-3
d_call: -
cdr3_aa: ASSLVGGGNTEAF

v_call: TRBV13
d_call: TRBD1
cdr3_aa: ASSKGQGGYEQY

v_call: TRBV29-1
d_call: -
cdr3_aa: SVEEDGYEQY

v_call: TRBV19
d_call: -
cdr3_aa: ASSIAGAEYEQY

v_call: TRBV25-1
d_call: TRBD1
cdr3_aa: ASTPGQGAYEQY

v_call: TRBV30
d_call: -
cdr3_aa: AWSPPLVEAF

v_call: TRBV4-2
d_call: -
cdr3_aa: ASSPDPVEADTQY

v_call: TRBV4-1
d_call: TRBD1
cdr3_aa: ASSRQGQSLYGYT

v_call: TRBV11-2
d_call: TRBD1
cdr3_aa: ASSLDFGTGIFYEQY

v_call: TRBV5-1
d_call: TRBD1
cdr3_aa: ASSLGLDREGSPLH

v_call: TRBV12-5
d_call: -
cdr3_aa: ASGRYEAF

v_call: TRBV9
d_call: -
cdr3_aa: ASSATGSSSYEQY

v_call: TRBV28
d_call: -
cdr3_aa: ASSQGNYGYT

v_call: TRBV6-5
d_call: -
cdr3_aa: ASSYSLVADTEAF

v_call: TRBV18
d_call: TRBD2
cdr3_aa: ASSPLLLIAGVNEQY

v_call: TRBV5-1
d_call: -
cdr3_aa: ASSRYRVQDTEAF

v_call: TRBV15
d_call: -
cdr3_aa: ATSRDPPGVAGGYT

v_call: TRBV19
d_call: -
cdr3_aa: ASRGASQADYGYT

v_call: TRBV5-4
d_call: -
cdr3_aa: ASSHIWDSRVQY

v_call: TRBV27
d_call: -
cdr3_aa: ASSSQSVRDGEAF

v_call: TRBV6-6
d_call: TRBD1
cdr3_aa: ASSYGGQLTGELF

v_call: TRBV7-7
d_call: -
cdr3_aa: ASSPGTETYEQY

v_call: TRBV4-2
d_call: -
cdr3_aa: ASSQDIDSGEQF

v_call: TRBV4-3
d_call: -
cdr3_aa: ASSQETPAWRGYT

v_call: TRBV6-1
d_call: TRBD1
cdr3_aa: ASRRQGNTEAF

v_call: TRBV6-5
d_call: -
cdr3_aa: ASSYTGTGTDTQY

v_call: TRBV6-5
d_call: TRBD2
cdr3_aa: AIQTSGPYEQY

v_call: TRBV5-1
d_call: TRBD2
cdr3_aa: ASSRRTSGFSYEQY

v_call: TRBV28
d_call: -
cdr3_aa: ASSSRPMLRVSGYT

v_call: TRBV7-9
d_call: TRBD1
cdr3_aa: ASSLALRTGGEAF